Sequencing of this T cell receptor beta chain was carried out in a study of cytomegalovirus exposure and HLA in healthy donors. Method: immunoSEQ multiplex PCR; TCRdb's copy keeps in-frame clones and lacks some. In the table there are 65,000 to 100,000 clones, approximately 93% of which are singletons. Sequencing used PBMCs. This TCR was recovered from a woman younger than 45 in good health and CMV-seronegative.

The CDR3 is CASSRSEGRREDTQYF. The CDR3 nucleotides read TGTGCCAGCAGCCGCAGCGAGGGTCGCAGAGAGGATACGCAGTATTTT. The chain uses TRBV4-2 and TRBJ2-3, with D possibly being TRBD2 (5 bases). From germline, CDR1 is LGHNA and CDR2 YNFKEQ. The V and J ends lost 4 bases and 6 bases respectively, with 20 bases between them. The CDR3 loop spans 16 amino acids.